This TCR beta chain came from a study of response to subunit inactivated influenza vaccine. Study results and caveats: Each seasonal influenza vaccination, the authors suggested, recruits few new T cells.

In TCRdb, the RT-PCR reads were re-called with MiXCR into one record per CDR3 protein. The top ten hold 10% to 15% of the sample, which has over 400,000 distinct CDR3 sequences, approximately 11% seen once. Concerning this clonotype itself: The target antigen is unknown.

Here the sequenced sample was PBMCs from blood, taken more than 35 days after vaccination. The TCR comes from a man aged 45-60 years who received an inactivated influenza vaccine.

CDR3 in amino acids: CSVAQGRSQETQYF. As DNA, the CDR3 is TGCAGCGTAGCACAGGGGCGAAGCCAAGAGACCCAGTACTTC. The chain joins TRBV29-1 to TRBJ2-5, with 7 bases lining up with TRBD1. The CDR3 consists of 14 residues. V shed 6 bases and J 1 base; nucleotides not matched to a gene: 8. Germline CDR1 SQVTM, CDR2 ANQGSEA.